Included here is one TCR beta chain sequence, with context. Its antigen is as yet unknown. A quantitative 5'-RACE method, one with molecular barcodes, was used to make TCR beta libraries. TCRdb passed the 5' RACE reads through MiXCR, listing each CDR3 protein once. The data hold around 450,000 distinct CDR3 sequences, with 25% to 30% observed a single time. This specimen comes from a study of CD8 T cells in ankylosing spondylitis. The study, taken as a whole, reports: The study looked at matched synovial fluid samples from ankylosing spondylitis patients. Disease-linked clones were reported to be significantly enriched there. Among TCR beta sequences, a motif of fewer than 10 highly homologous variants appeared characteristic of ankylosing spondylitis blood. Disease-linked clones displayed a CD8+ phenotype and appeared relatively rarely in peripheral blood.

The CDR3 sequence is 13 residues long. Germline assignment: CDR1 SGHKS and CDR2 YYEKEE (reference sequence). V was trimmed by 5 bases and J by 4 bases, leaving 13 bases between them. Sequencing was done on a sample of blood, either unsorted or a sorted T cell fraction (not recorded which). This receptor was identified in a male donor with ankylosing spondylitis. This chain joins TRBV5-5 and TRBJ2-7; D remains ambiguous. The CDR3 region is CASSWDPRYEQYF. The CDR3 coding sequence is TGTGCCAGCAGTTGGGATCCCCGGTACGAGCAGTACTTC. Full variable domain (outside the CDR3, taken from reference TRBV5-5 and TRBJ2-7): DAGVTQSPTHLIKTRGQQVTLRCSPISGHKSVSWYQQVLGQGPQFIFQYYEKEERGRGNFPDRFSARQFPNYSSELNVNALLLGDSALYLCASSWDPRYEQYFGPGTRLTVT.